This is a list of T cell receptor beta chains from one sample in a study of blood T cell repertoires in COVID-19. Profiled with immunoSEQ multiplex PCR; TCRdb holds only in-frame clones, not every one. The table shows approximately 210,000 clones, with around 86% occurring only once. Material: PBMCs or T cells enriched from blood (not recorded which). These receptors came from a man aged 30-40 years in a cohort exposed to, infected with or recovered from COVID-19 (not recorded which). Each CDR3 is given with its conserved first and last residue.

cdr3_length	j_call	v_call	cdr3_aa
18	TRBJ2-2	TRBV5-6	CASSLSPRGGVRPGELFF
14	TRBJ2-7	TRBV9	CASGSTSGSYEQYF
13	TRBJ1-1	TRBV29-1	CSSKGFMNTEAFF
17	TRBJ1-4	TRBV5-4	CASSGGGTGATNEKLFF
15	TRBJ2-7	TRBV28	CASSLLTQGAGEQYF
15	TRBJ2-5	TRBV24-1	CATSDRDRGLGTQYF
15	TRBJ2-3	TRBV28	CASYPTGGSTDTQYF
17	TRBJ2-7	TRBV28	CASSLYPRGLPPYEQYF
16	TRBJ2-7	TRBV9	CASSGTSGGSSYEQYF
15	TRBJ1-5	TRBV5-8	CASSILTGGNQPQHF
15	TRBJ2-7	TRBV19	CASRRTSGYSYEQYF
18	TRBJ2-5	TRBV7-9	CASLPGVSGRRKLETQYF
13	TRBJ2-7	TRBV3-1/TRBV3-2	CASSLTDSYEQYF
16	TRBJ2-7	TRBV3-1/TRBV3-2	CASSQGSGTFSYEQYF
14	TRBJ2-7	TRBV5-1	CASSLPTSSYEQYF
16	TRBJ1-3	TRBV6-5	CASSNSGLYSGNTIYF
15	TRBJ2-7	TRBV6-2/TRBV6-3	CASSPGGLKSYEQYF
17	TRBJ2-2	TRBV5-4	CASSSELQGAGAGELFF
17	TRBJ1-6	TRBV9	CASSAPPGTGGYSPLHF
13	TRBJ1-3	TRBV19	CASLRGPGNTIYF
16	TRBJ2-2	TRBV9	CASSGPGQLNTGELFF
12	TRBJ2-1	TRBV19	CATFGAINEQFF
12	TRBJ2-1	TRBV24-1	CATSALYNEQFF
14	TRBJ1-3	TRBV7-3	CASSSGQGGNTIYF
17	TRBJ1-3	TRBV28	CASKLNRGLNSGNTIYF
15	TRBJ2-7	TRBV6-2/TRBV6-3	CASSFPTSGNYEQYF
16	TRBJ2-7	TRBV7-2	CASSFRDSVLSYEQYF
18	TRBJ2-2	TRBV11-2	CASSLLFWGGRRTGELFF
17	TRBJ2-7	TRBV6-2/TRBV6-3	CASSYWSGTSRSDEQYF
14	TRBJ2-7	TRBV4-1	CASSLTSGNYEQYF
15	TRBJ2-5	TRBV24-1	CATSHQDRQQETQYF
17	TRBJ1-2	TRBV27	CASSSAGGGWPAAGYTF
15	TRBJ2-1	TRBV25-1	CASSEPGLAEDEQFF
14	TRBJ1-6	TRBV28	CASSRQGANSPLHF
18	TRBJ2-2	TRBV5-1	CASSLEPSGSKYTGELFF
15	TRBJ2-1	TRBV19	CASSIGTGGGNEQFF
15	TRBJ2-7	TRBV28	CASSLTPAGGGEQYF
15	TRBJ1-2	TRBV9	CASSVGQTPNYGYTF
13	TRBJ1-2	TRBV19	CATCRTGLGGYTF
19	TRBJ1-5	TRBV6-7	CASSNRQGRVHNSNQPQHF
14	TRBJ1-5	TRBV28	CASSLLTRNQPQHF